This TCR beta chain appears in the sequencing data of a study of cytomegalovirus exposure and HLA in healthy donors. General study findings and limits: Some V segments, including TRBV6-2 and TRBV6-3, were excluded as indistinguishable.

The PCR used 60 Vbeta and 13 Jbeta primers. The table came from immunoSEQ multiplex PCR; TCRdb's copy has only in-frame clones and leaves some out. The ten top clones account for roughly 0.98%, within a sample of around 200,000 clones. Germline loops: CDR1 LNHDA, CDR2 SQIVND (reference sequence). V dropped 6 bases and J dropped 1 base, with 12 bases sitting between them. The CDR3 has 15 amino acids. On this clone: The antigen is unknown.

This rearrangement joins TRBV19 to TRBJ2-2; D might be TRBD2 (6 bases). Sequenced: PBMCs. The origin of this receptor is a woman aged 30 to 39 in good health and CMV-seropositive. The CDR3 loop is CASRRLAMNTGELFF. In DNA form, the CDR3 reads TGTGCCAGTAGGCGGCTAGCGATGAACACCGGGGAGCTGTTTTTT.